Below, 7 T cell receptor beta chains from the same sample are listed, as sequenced in a study of blood T cell repertoires in COVID-19. The assay was immunoSEQ multiplex PCR, and TCRdb's table has in-frame clones only and misses some. The sample contains more than 70,000 clones, 65% to 90% of which appear only once. The sequenced sample was peripheral blood. These TCRs come from a man between 60 and 70 years old with acute or convalescent COVID-19.

With regard to this clone: Other DNA sequences of this sample code for an identical CDR3. The J gene is TRBJ2-2, the V gene TRBV11-2; 16 bases align to TRBD2. Trimming cost V 3 bases and J 4 bases; bases outside gene matches: 2. Germline V CDR1 and CDR2: SGHAT, FQNNGV. The CDR3 loop spans 17 amino acids. The CDR3 region is CASSLGLAGGRTGELFF. CDR3 bases: TGTGCCAGCAGCTTGGGACTAGCGGGAGGGCGCACCGGGGAGCTGTTTTTT.

This clone came up once. V usage is TRBV27 and J usage is TRBJ2-3; 8 nucleotides line up with TRBD2. This CDR3 has 16 amino acids. V was pared by 5 bases and J by 0 bases, with 7 bases of the junction left unmatched. CDR1 and CDR2 from the germline V gene are MNHEY and SMNVEV (reference sequence). The CDR3 DNA reads TGTGCCAGCAGTCCGGGCGGGGGGCCTAGCACAGATACGCAGTATTTT. Protein sequence: CASSPGGGPSTDTQYF.

J is TRBJ1-5 and V is TRBV5-5; 7 bases fit TRBD1. V lost 4 bases, J lost 2 bases, and 9 bases stayed unmatched. CDR3 size: 16 residues. From germline, CDR1 is SGHKS and CDR2 YYEKEE (reference sequence). This CDR3 reads CASSASQGGGNQPQHF. The CDR3 coding sequence is TGTGCCAGCAGCGCATCTCAGGGGGGCGGCAATCAGCCCCAGCATTTT. Complete variable domain (other parts from reference TRBV5-5 and TRBJ1-5): DAGVTQSPTHLIKTRGQQVTLRCSPISGHKSVSWYQQVLGQGPQFIFQYYEKEERGRGNFPDRFSARQFPNYSSELNVNALLLGDSALYLCASSASQGGGNQPQHFGDGTRLSIL.

This clone was seen a few times. The rearrangement uses TRBV10-2 and TRBJ2-7; maybe TRBD2 (5 bases). CDR3 size: 12 residues. V was clipped by 10 bases and J by 0 bases, with 10 bases between them. In germline, CDR1 is WSHSY, CDR2 SAAADI. The DNA of the CDR3 is TGCGCCACCCAGGACTTCTCCTACGAGCAGTACTTC. This encodes CATQDFSYEQYF.

CDR3 loop: CASKRVNYGYTF. The CDR3 DNA is TGTGCCAGCAAGCGCGTTAACTATGGCTACACCTTC. The chain links TRBV2 to TRBJ1-2; no definite D call. CDR1 SNHLY and CDR2 FYNNEI come from the germline V gene. Trimming removed 7 bases from V and 1 base from J, with 7 bases in between. This CDR3 is 12 amino acids long.

V usage is TRBV6-1 and J usage is TRBJ2-7; 10 nucleotides agree with TRBD2. There are 15 residues in the CDR3. The V gene end was trimmed by 3 bases and the J gene end by 5 bases; junction bases not matched to a gene: 7. Germline CDR1 and CDR2: MNHNS and SASEGT. CDR3 sequence: CASSDSSSGRDEQYF. For the CDR3, the DNA is TGTGCCAGCAGTGATTCGTCTAGCGGGAGAGACGAGCAGTACTTC.

The J gene is TRBJ2-3, the V gene TRBV29-1; D gene uncertain. The germline gives CDR1 SQVTM, CDR2 ANQGSEA. The V and J ends lost 6 bases and 5 bases respectively, with 9 bases between them. CDR3 length equals 11 residues. CDR3 region: CSVRSGDTQYF. The CDR3 coding sequence is TGCAGCGTACGATCCGGAGATACGCAGTATTTT.